These 24 T cell receptor beta chains originate from one sample sequenced in a study of blood T cells in healthy people across ages. Sample-barcoded 5' priming and a J-beta primer mix drove a second PCR of about 6 to 12 cycles. TCRdb reprocessed the 5' RACE reads via MiXCR and lists one record per CDR3 protein. The sample records some 640,000 distinct CDR3 sequences, approximately 30% being singletons. The sample consisted of blood. The receptors were sampled from a woman aged 80 or over in good health.

This clonotype has at least ten counts. The chain joins TRBV4-3 to TRBJ1-4; TRBD1 matches 10 bases. V trimming: 0 bases; J trimming: 6 bases; junction bases outside the gene matches: 1. The CDR3 contains 15 residues. Germline V gene lookup returns CDR1 LGHNA and CDR2 YSLEER. The CDR3 nucleotides read TGCGCCAGCAGCCAAGACGGGACAGGGGATGAAAAACTGTTTTTT. Its translation: CASSQDGTGDEKLFF.

At least ten counts were recorded for this clonotype. The chain is built from TRBV20-1 and TRBJ2-1; D possibly corresponds to TRBD2 (6 bases). Germline V CDR1 and CDR2: DFQATT, SNEGSKA (reference sequence). The CDR3 consists of 15 residues. V lost 5 bases, J lost 7 bases, and 21 bases lay in between. The CDR3 bases are TGCAGTGCTGGGGGTTGGAGGGGCCGGGGGAATGAGCAGTTCTTC. It encodes CSAGGWRGRGNEQFF.

With regard to this clonotype: This may arise from a read error, as a much more abundant clone is one base away. The chain is built from TRBV20-1 and TRBJ1-5, with 7 bases that match TRBD1. This CDR3 is 19 amino acids long. Germline assignment: CDR1 DFQATT and CDR2 SNEGSKA (reference sequence). V shed 7 bases and J 0 bases; nucleotides not matched to a gene: 21. This CDR3 is CSVRARWEGAPYSNQPQHF. In DNA, the CDR3 is TGCAGTGTTAGGGCGAGGTGGGAGGGGGCCCCGTATAGCAATCAGCCCCAGCATTTT.

The J gene is TRBJ2-3, the V gene TRBV12-3 or TRBV12-4, with D unclear. The CDR3 length is 14 residues. Trimming pared 5 bases from V and 4 bases from J, leaving 13 bases between. CDR3: CASSPKVRADTQYF. As DNA, the CDR3 is TGTGCCAGCAGTCCCAAGGTTCGGGCAGATACGCAGTATTTT.

The rearrangement joins TRBV5-8 to TRBJ2-1, with D possibly TRBD1 on 6 matching bases. The DNA matches TRBJ2-7 better at its end, which makes the J call doubtful. The length of the CDR3 is 17 residues. Germline CDR1 SGHTS, CDR2 YDEGEE. The CDR3 sequence is CASSLFLQGDSYNEQYF. The CDR3 DNA reads TGTGCCAGCAGCTTATTCTTACAGGGAGATTCCTACAATGAGCAGTACTTC.

A remark on this clonotype: Just one base apart from a much larger clone, this may be a read error. The CDR3 DNA reads TGTGCCAGCAGTGAATTCTACAAGGAGCAGTTCTTC. This translates into CASSEFYKEQFF. J is TRBJ2-1 and V is TRBV25-1; the D is unclear. The germline gives CDR1 MGHDK, CDR2 SYGVNS. The CDR3 runs 12 residues.

V gene TRBV20-1 combines with J gene TRBJ2-5, with 7 nucleotides matching TRBD2. The germline gives CDR1 DFQATT, CDR2 SNEGSKA (reference sequence). The ends lost 5 bases at V and 0 bases at J; junction bases unmatched: 12. This CDR3 is built from 16 residues. CDR3 bases: TGCAGTGCTCGAGTAGCGGGCCCGATATACCAAGAGACCCAGTACTTC. As protein: CSARVAGPIYQETQYF.

Only a few counts were recorded for this clonotype. V is TRBV6-1 and J is TRBJ1-5; 7 bases agree with TRBD1. Germline CDR1 is MNHNS and CDR2 is SASEGT. V shed 3 bases, J shed 5 bases, and the junction held 7 bases outside the gene matches. The CDR3 length is 15 residues. This CDR3 reads CASSDGGGGYQPQHF. The CDR3 DNA reads TGTGCCAGCAGTGATGGAGGGGGCGGATATCAGCCCCAGCATTTT.

The rearrangement links TRBV20-1 to TRBJ2-3; TRBD2 matches 9 bases. CDR1 is DFQATT and CDR2 is SNEGSKA in the germline V gene (reference sequence). The CDR3 totals 15 residues. The J segment lost 0 bases and the V segment lost 3 bases, leaving 4 bases of the junction unmatched. CDR3 nucleotides: TGCAGTGCTAGTAAGCGGGGGGCGAGCACAGATACGCAGTATTTT. Its protein product is CSASKRGASTDTQYF.

This clonotype was seen at least ten times. The chain recombines TRBV25-1 with TRBJ1-6; unclear D gene. The CDR3 extends over 15 amino acids. Germline V CDR1 and CDR2: MGHDK, SYGVNS. V was pared by 1 base and J by 5 bases, with 9 bases between. CDR3 sequence: CASSELRGDNSPLHF. The CDR3 DNA follows: TGTGCCAGCAGTGAATTAAGAGGAGATAATTCACCCCTCCACTTT.

This clonotype was counted ten times or more. This chain links TRBV6-5 with TRBJ2-7; D gene unclear. CDR3 length: 15 amino acids. Germline CDR1 and CDR2: MNHEY and SVGAGI. V was shortened by 2 bases and J by 0 bases, with 11 bases between the two germline ends. In DNA, the CDR3 is TGTGCCAGCAGTTACAGGGCCTACGACTCCTACGAGCAGTACTTC. Amino acid sequence: CASSYRAYDSYEQYF.

This clonotype has a handful of counts. The chain is built from TRBV6-1 and TRBJ1-6; maybe TRBD1 (6 bases). The CDR3 has 21 residues. Germline CDR1 and CDR2: MNHNS and SASEGT. V was clipped by 0 bases and J by 8 bases, with 29 bases between them. This chain's CDR3 is CASSEAFFFRGARGSDSPLHF. CDR3 nucleotides: TGTGCCAGCAGTGAAGCGTTTTTCTTTCGGGGGGCCAGGGGCTCGGATTCACCCCTCCACTTT.

This clonotype was detected many times. This chain uses TRBV20-1 with TRBJ2-1, with D unresolved. Per the germline V gene, CDR1 is DFQATT and CDR2 is SNEGSKA (reference sequence). V was cut by 8 bases and J by 6 bases, with 11 bases left in between. This CDR3 spans 11 amino acids. As DNA, the CDR3 is TGCAGTACCAGCGCAGGCAATGAGCAGTTCTTC. Translation: CSTSAGNEQFF.

The chain links TRBV6-5 to TRBJ2-7, with D tentatively TRBD1 (6 bases). Germline V gene lookup returns CDR1 MNHEY and CDR2 SVGAGI. V was shortened by 0 bases and J by 6 bases, with 15 bases between the two germline ends. The CDR3 contains 15 residues. The CDR3 sequence: CASSYSTGRVSEQYF. The CDR3, as DNA: TGTGCCAGCAGTTACTCGACAGGTCGGGTAAGCGAGCAGTACTTC.

This clonotype has at least ten counts. The chain links TRBV2 to TRBJ2-7, with a tentative D call TRBD1 (5 bases). Germline CDR1 SNHLY, CDR2 FYNNEI. This CDR3 is 15 amino acids long. Trimming pared 4 bases from V and 0 bases from J, leaving 13 bases between. The CDR3: CASSVGASSSYEQYF. The CDR3 bases are TGTGCCAGCAGTGTAGGGGCTTCGAGCTCCTACGAGCAGTACTTC.

The chain recombines TRBV2 with TRBJ1-2, with D perhaps TRBD1 (6 bases). The ends were cut back, 5 bases at V and 8 bases at J, with 12 bases in the middle. The CDR3 covers 12 residues. CDR1 and CDR2 (germline): SNHLY, FYNNEI. The CDR3 DNA reads TGTGCCAGCAGTATTAACAGGGCGGGCTACACCTTC. Its protein is CASSINRAGYTF.

Of note for this clonotype: Sequence at one end of the junction differs from germline and may be a read error. The chain uses TRBV7-9 and TRBJ1-1, with 7 bases identical to TRBD1. CDR1 SEHNR and CDR2 FQNEAQ come from the germline V gene (reference sequence). This CDR3 has 16 amino acids. The CDR3 spells CTSSLRTGGLNTEAFF. Written as DNA, the CDR3 is TGTACCAGCAGCTTGAGGACAGGAGGGTTGAACACTGAAGCTTTCTTT.

This clonotype was counted a few times. The chain recombines TRBV6-1 with TRBJ1-1; the match to TRBD1 covers 10 bases. V trimming: 6 bases; J trimming: 0 bases; junction bases outside the gene matches: 10. This CDR3 has 17 residues. The V gene's germline CDR1 is MNHNS and CDR2 SASEGT. CDR3 sequence (DNA): TGTGCCAGCAGCCGAGTGGGGACAGGGGACATGAACACTGAAGCTTTCTTT. Amino acids: CASSRVGTGDMNTEAFF.

About this clonotype: This may stem from a read error, because a much larger clone lies one nucleotide away. This chain joins TRBV4-1 and TRBJ2-7; D might be TRBD2 (6 bases). V was shortened by 1 base and J by 2 bases, with 15 bases between the two germline ends. Germline loops: CDR1 MGHRA, CDR2 YSYEKL. CDR3 length: 16 residues. CDR3 loop: CASSQGQAGKPYEQYF. The DNA for the CDR3 is TGCGCCAGCAGCCAAGGTCAGGCGGGGAAACCCTACGAGCAGTACTTC.

This sequence joins TRBV20-1 and TRBJ1-1, with 7 bases lining up with TRBD1. The germline V gene has CDR1 DFQATT and CDR2 SNEGSKA (reference sequence). V lost 5 bases and J lost 2; bases outside the gene matches: 5. CDR3 length equals 13 residues. The CDR3 here is CSALDRINTEAFF. The CDR3 DNA follows: TGCAGTGCTCTGGACAGGATCAACACTGAAGCTTTCTTT.

The rearrangement joins TRBV12-3 or TRBV12-4 to TRBJ2-3; TRBD2 agrees at 11 bases. V lost 8 bases, J lost 0 bases, and 4 bases stayed unmatched. CDR3 length: 15 amino acids. CDR3 coding DNA: TGTGCCAGCTCTAGCGGGGGGATGAGCACAGATACGCAGTATTTT. Amino acids: CASSSGGMSTDTQYF.

To note about this clonotype: At one end, the junction sequence differs from germline, possibly due to a read error. This rearrangement joins TRBV7-2 to TRBJ1-2; no definite D call. The CDR3 totals 14 residues. Germline CDR1 reads SGHTA; CDR2 reads FQGNSA. Here the CDR3 reads CVSSLEYHHYGYTF. The CDR3 nucleotides read TGTGTCAGCAGCTTAGAATACCACCACTACGGCTACACCTTC.

This clonotype was observed many times. V is TRBV29-1 and J is TRBJ1-1, with 7 bases matching TRBD1. The germline V gene has CDR1 SQVTM and CDR2 ANQGSEA. This CDR3 is 12 amino acids long. J gave up 8 bases and V 3 bases, and 6 bases lay outside the gene matches. The CDR3 DNA follows: TGCAGCGTTGATAGGGGGCCCCGAGAAGCTTTCTTT. It is translated as CSVDRGPREAFF. Full variable domain (missing parts from reference TRBV29-1 and TRBJ1-1): SAVISQKPSRDICQRGTSLTIQCQVDSQVTMMFWYRQQPGQSLTLIATANQGSEATYESGFVIDKFPISRPNLTFSTLTVSNMSPEDSSIYLCSVDRGPREAFFGQGTRLTVV.

This clonotype has just a few counts. One base away lies a much larger clone, so this may be a sequencing read error. This sequence joins TRBV20-1 and TRBJ2-5; D could derive from TRBD1 or TRBD2 (5 bases each). V was clipped by 3 bases and J by 4 bases, with 12 bases between them. The CDR3 has 13 amino acids. Germline lookup yields CDR1 DFQATT and CDR2 SNEGSKA (reference sequence). In nucleotides, the CDR3 is TGCAGTGCTAGGTCGGGGCCCCGAGAGACCCAGTACTTC. Protein product: CSARSGPRETQYF.